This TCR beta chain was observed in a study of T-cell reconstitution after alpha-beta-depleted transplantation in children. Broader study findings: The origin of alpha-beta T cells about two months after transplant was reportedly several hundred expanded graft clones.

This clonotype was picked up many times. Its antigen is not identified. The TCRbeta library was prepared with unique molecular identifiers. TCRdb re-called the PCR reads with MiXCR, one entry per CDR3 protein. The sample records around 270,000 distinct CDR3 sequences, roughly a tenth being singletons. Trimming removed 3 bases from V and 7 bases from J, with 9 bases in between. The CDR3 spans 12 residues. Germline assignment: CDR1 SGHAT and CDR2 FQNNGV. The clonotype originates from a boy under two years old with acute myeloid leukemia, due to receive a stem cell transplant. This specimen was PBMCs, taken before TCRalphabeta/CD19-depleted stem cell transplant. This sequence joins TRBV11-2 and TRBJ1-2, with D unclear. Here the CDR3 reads CASSFQRGGYTF. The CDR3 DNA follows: TGTGCCAGCAGCTTTCAGCGGGGTGGCTACACCTTC. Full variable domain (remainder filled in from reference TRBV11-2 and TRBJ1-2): EAGVAQSPRYKIIEKRQSVAFWCNPISGHATLYWYQQILGQGPKLLIQFQNNGVVDDSQLPKDRFSAERLKGVDSTLKIQPAKLEDSAVYLCASSFQRGGYTFGSGTRLTVV.